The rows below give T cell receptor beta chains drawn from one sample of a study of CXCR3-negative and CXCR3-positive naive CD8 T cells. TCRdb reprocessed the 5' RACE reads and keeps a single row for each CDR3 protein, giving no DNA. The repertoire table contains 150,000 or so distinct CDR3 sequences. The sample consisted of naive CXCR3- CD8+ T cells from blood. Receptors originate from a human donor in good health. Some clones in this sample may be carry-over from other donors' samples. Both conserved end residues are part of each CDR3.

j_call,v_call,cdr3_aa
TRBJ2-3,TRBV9,CASSEGGPDTQYF
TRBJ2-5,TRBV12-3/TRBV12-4,CASTLGGRGETQYF
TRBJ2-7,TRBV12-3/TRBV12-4,CASSLLAGGYEQYF
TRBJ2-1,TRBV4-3,CASSQDARSTYNEQFF
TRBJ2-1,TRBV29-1,CSVDSTAHNEQFF
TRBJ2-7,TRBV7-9,CASSRPEGVIEQYF
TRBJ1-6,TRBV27,CASSSSGTGSLPLHF
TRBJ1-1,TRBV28,CASFRDRVSSTEAFF
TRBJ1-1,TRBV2,CASSEAVMNTEAFF
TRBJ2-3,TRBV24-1,CATSDLDFDTQYF
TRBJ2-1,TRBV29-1,CSGQGTGTDNEQFF
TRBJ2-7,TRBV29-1,CSGVAGAGEQYF
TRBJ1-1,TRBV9,CASSVGPGQMNTEAFF
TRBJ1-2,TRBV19,CASSILNYGYTF
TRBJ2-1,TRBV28,CASSLMGMSGEQFF
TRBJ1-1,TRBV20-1,CSARPLGGSEAFF
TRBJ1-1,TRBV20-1,CSTSQHTEAFF
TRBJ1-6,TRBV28,CASSTGSSYNSPLHF
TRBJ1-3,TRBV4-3,CASSQDLQGHPGNTIYF
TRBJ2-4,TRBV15,CATSRRDKKNIQYF